The entry that follows covers one TCR beta chain sequence. This specimen comes from a study of radiotherapy plus CTLA-4 blockade in lung cancer. Measured with immunoSEQ multiplex PCR; TCRdb has only the in-frame clones, and not every one. The sample holds 80,000 or so clones, around 81% seen once. In germline, CDR1 is SNHLY, CDR2 FYNNEI. The trim removed 7 bases at V and 2 bases at J, leaving 5 bases unmatched. The CDR3 totals 15 residues. The rearrangement links TRBV2 to TRBJ1-5; 10 nucleotides align to TRBD1. The receptor was isolated from a human donor with non-small cell lung cancer whose response to radiotherapy plus ipilimumab could not be evaluated. Some clones in this sample may be carry-over from other donors' samples. Sequences were derived from peripheral blood, sampled from a patient treated with radiotherapy plus ipilimumab. CDR3 sequence reads: CASISGTGGNQPQHF. CDR3 DNA: TGTGCCAGCATCTCCGGGACAGGGGGCAATCAGCCCCAGCATTTT.